The 15 T cell receptor beta chains presented below share a single source sample, sequenced in a study of T-cell memory formation after mild COVID-19. TCRdb re-called the 5' RACE reads through MiXCR, storing one row per CDR3 protein. The sample has under 300,000 distinct CDR3 sequences; roughly 9.4% are singletons. Material for sequencing was PBMCs or a T cell subset sorted from them (not recorded which). All receptors derive from a man between 18 and 35 years old who had mild COVID-19 (a few samples of this study predate the infection). Cell type and time point are not known.

This clonotype was counted many times. The V call is TRBV6-2 or TRBV6-3, the J call TRBJ2-2, with a tentative D call TRBD1 (5 bases). Trimming stripped 2 bases from V and 9 bases from J, with 13 bases between. Germline CDR1 and CDR2: MNHEY and SVGEGT. The CDR3 has 14 residues. DNA for the CDR3: TGTGCCAGCAGTTACCCGACAGCTGCCAGGGAGCTGTTTTTT. This codes for CASSYPTAARELFF.

This clonotype is a singleton in its sample. The rearrangement uses TRBV5-1 and TRBJ2-2; the D gene is possibly TRBD2 (6 bases). The CDR3 has 16 amino acids. Germline V gene sequence: CDR1 SGHRS, CDR2 YFSETQ. Trimming shortened V by 4 bases and J by 1 base, and 14 bases separated the two germline ends. The CDR3 loop is CASSPPSTRNTGELFF. As DNA, the CDR3 is TGCGCCAGCAGCCCGCCCTCGACTAGGAACACCGGGGAGCTGTTTTTT.

This clonotype was counted at least ten times. The V gene is TRBV9, the J gene TRBJ2-5; 11 nucleotides agree with TRBD2. The germline V gene encodes CDR1 SGDLS and CDR2 YYNGEE. CDR3 length: 17 residues. The ends lost 0 bases at V and 1 base at J; junction bases unmatched: 5. The DNA for the CDR3 is TGTGCCAGCAGCGTAGGGTCTAGCGGGGGGCGCCAAGAGACCCAGTACTTC. Its protein is CASSVGSSGGRQETQYF.

To note about this clonotype: Germline is not matched at one junction end, which may reflect a read error. The rearrangement joins TRBV5-4 to TRBJ1-1, with D hard to call. Germline assignment: CDR1 SGHNT and CDR2 YYREEE (reference sequence). The CDR3 extends over 12 amino acids. The CDR3 region has the DNA TGTGCCAGCAGCCTAGGCCCGAGCGGACGGGTATTT. Amino acid sequence: CASSLGPSGRVF.

This clonotype showed up just a few times. The V call is TRBV12-3 or TRBV12-4, the J call TRBJ1-6; D remains ambiguous. The CDR3 is 11 residues long. V lost 4 bases, J lost 8 bases, and 3 bases lay in between. CDR3 sequence: CASSSHSPLHF. DNA of the CDR3: TGTGCCAGCAGTTCCCATTCACCCCTCCACTTT.

V and J are TRBV7-9 and TRBJ2-7, with 8 bases lining up with TRBD2. Germline CDR1 is SEHNR and CDR2 is FQNEAQ (reference sequence). The CDR3 is 12 amino acids. Trimming took 4 bases from V and 11 from J; bases not matched to a gene: 7. CDR3 protein: CASSYGGEGKYF. In DNA form, the CDR3 reads TGTGCCAGCAGCTACGGGGGGGAGGGGAAGTACTTC.

The J gene is TRBJ2-2, the V gene TRBV5-1, with D perhaps assigned TRBD1 or TRBD2 (5 bases each). Trimming left V 3 bases short and J 6 bases short, with 18 bases between. The CDR3 is 16 residues long. CDR1 and CDR2 from the germline V gene are SGHRS and YFSETQ. The chain's CDR3 is CASSSPERGAAGELFF. CDR3 bases: TGCGCCAGCAGCTCTCCTGAGAGAGGGGCCGCCGGGGAGCTGTTTTTT. Drawing the rest from reference TRBV5-1 and TRBJ2-2, the complete variable domain is KAGVTQTPRYLIKTRGQQVTLSCSPISGHRSVSWYQQTPGQGLQFLFEYFSETQRNKGNFPGRFSGRQFSNSRSEMNVSTLELGDSALYLCASSSPERGAAGELFFGEGSRLTVL.

The chain combines TRBV7-2 with TRBJ2-3; D might be TRBD1 (5 bases). Germline CDR1 and CDR2: SGHTA and FQGNSA. This CDR3 has 15 residues. V was shortened by 5 bases and J by 1 base, with 13 bases between the two germline ends. CDR3 sequence: CASSPAVTGTDTQYF. For the CDR3, the DNA is TGTGCCAGCAGCCCGGCGGTGACAGGCACAGATACGCAGTATTTT.

In its sample, this clonotype was seen a few times. The V and J genes are TRBV7-2 and TRBJ1-1; 8 bases are a match to TRBD1. The V and J ends lost 5 bases and 0 bases, in that order; junction bases with no gene match: 5. The CDR3 loop spans 15 amino acids. Germline CDR1 reads SGHTA; CDR2 reads FQGNSA. The CDR3 loop reads CASSPGGIMNTEAFF. The DNA for the CDR3 is TGTGCCAGCAGCCCAGGGGGCATAATGAACACTGAAGCTTTCTTT.

The chain is built from TRBV27 and TRBJ1-4; 11 nucleotides agree with TRBD1. Losses at the gene ends were 7 bases for V and 8 bases for J; bases not matched to a gene: 12. Germline CDR1 reads MNHEY; CDR2 reads SMNVEV (reference sequence). This CDR3 spans 16 amino acids. CDR3 sequence: CASKVGQGESGEKLFF. CDR3 sequence (DNA): TGTGCCAGCAAGGTGGGACAGGGGGAGTCGGGAGAAAAACTGTTTTTT.

This chain links TRBV6-5 with TRBJ2-2, with 12 bases fitting TRBD2. CDR1 is MNHEY, CDR2 SVGAGI, per germline. V lost 6 bases, J lost 3 bases, and 8 bases stayed unmatched. This CDR3 contains 17 residues. The CDR3 bases are TGTGCCAGCAGCACCTCTAGCGGGGGGGCGGACACCGGGGAGCTGTTTTTT. This gives the protein CASSTSSGGADTGELFF.

This clonotype was observed many times. V gene TRBV2 combines with J gene TRBJ2-3; D uncertain. The germline V gene encodes CDR1 SNHLY and CDR2 FYNNEI. Trimming stripped 2 bases from V and 5 bases from J, with 5 bases between. The length of the CDR3 is 12 residues. CDR3: CASSELEDTQYF. Written as DNA, the CDR3 is TGTGCCAGCAGTGAACTGGAAGATACGCAGTATTTT.

CDR3: CASTPGASPLHF. CDR3 bases: TGTGCCAGCACGCCGGGAGCCTCACCCCTCCACTTT. This chain links TRBV6-1 with TRBJ1-6; D unresolved. This CDR3 is built from 12 residues. CDR1 is MNHNS, CDR2 SASEGT, per germline. Between the trimmed V and J ends, which lost 7 bases and 10 bases, there was a span of 11 bases.

This clonotype showed up just a few times. This CDR3 is CASRSLAFTSTDTQYF. The CDR3 nucleotides read TGTGCCAGTAGGTCACTAGCTTTTACTAGCACAGATACGCAGTATTTT. The chain has TRBV19 and TRBJ2-3, with D tentatively TRBD2 (6 bases). The CDR3 covers 16 residues. Germline V gene data show CDR1 as LNHDA and CDR2 as SQIVND (reference sequence). Trimming stripped 6 bases from V and 0 bases from J, with 16 bases between.

This clonotype occurred many times. V and J are TRBV20-1 and TRBJ2-1; no clear D gene. The V and J ends lost 1 base and 9 bases respectively, with 13 bases between them. This CDR3 comprises 13 residues. CDR1 is DFQATT and CDR2 is SNEGSKA in the germline V gene (reference sequence). The CDR3 protein is CSARARAGGEQFF. The CDR3 bases are TGCAGTGCTAGAGCCCGCGCTGGCGGTGAGCAGTTCTTC.